This is a list of T cell receptor beta chains from one sample in a study of cytomegalovirus exposure and HLA in healthy donors. Produced via immunoSEQ multiplex PCR; TCRdb's table is partial and in-frame only. The sample yields fewer than 200,000 clones, approximately 84% seen once. The specimen was PBMCs. These receptor sequences come from a woman in her fifties or sixties in good health and CMV-seropositive. Both conserved end residues are part of each CDR3. A D gene is named only where the DNA matches it firmly.

>TRBJ1-5|-|TRBV28|18
TGTGCCAGCAGTTTGGCCCCACAAGGCGGAGCCGCCAATCAGCCCCAGCATTTT
CASSLAPQGGAANQPQHF
>TRBJ1-2|TRBD1|TRBV14|14
TGTGCCAGCAGCCATCGGACAGGGACCTATGGCTACACCTTC
CASSHRTGTYGYTF
>TRBJ1-2|-|TRBV4-1|15
TGCGCCAGCAGCCAGCTCCAGGGGTTTAACTATGGCTACACCTTC
CASSQLQGFNYGYTF
>TRBJ2-3|TRBD2|TRBV2|14
TGTGCCAGGAGAAGCGGGGCCGGGGTGGATACGCAGTATTTT
CARRSGAGVDTQYF
>TRBJ2-3|-|TRBV4-3|13
TGCGCCAGCAGCCAAATGATCGGGGATACGCAGTATTTT
CASSQMIGDTQYF
>TRBJ1-4|-|TRBV20-1|11
TGCAGTGCAAATAACAGGGAAAAACTGTTTTTT
CSANNREKLFF
>TRBJ1-1|TRBD1|TRBV7-3|14
TGTGCCAGCAGCTTTACGGGACAGGGAACTGAAGCTTTCTTT
CASSFTGQGTEAFF
>TRBJ1-5|-|TRBV7-2|16
TGTGCCAGCAGCCCCGGTCCAACAGGAATCGGGCAGCCCCAGCATTTT
CASSPGPTGIGQPQHF
>TRBJ1-2|-|TRBV5-1|13
TGCGCCAGCAGCCAGACTACTAACTATGGCTACACCTTC
CASSQTTNYGYTF
>TRBJ1-1|-|TRBV9|13
TGTGCCAGCAGCTCAGGGATGGTCGCTGAAGCTTTCTTT
CASSSGMVAEAFF
>TRBJ2-1|-|TRBV27|13
TGTGCCAGCAGTCACTATAGCATCCATGGGCAGTTCTTC
CASSHYSIHGQFF
>TRBJ2-1|-|TRBV5-4|15
TGTGCCAGCAGCGTTAGTGGCGGTCCGGGCAATGAGCAGTTCTTC
CASSVSGGPGNEQFF
>TRBJ2-1|-|TRBV7-2|13
TGTGCCAGCAGCTTCTGGGGCGACAATGAGCAGTTCTTC
CASSFWGDNEQFF